A selection of T cell receptor beta chains follows, all from one sample in a study of cytomegalovirus exposure and HLA in healthy donors. The data were produced by immunoSEQ multiplex PCR, yet TCRdb's version contains in-frame clones alone and is incomplete. Of around 100,000 clones listed, approximately 87% were seen once; the top ten hold 2.6%. Sample: PBMCs. These receptors were taken from a man aged 35 to 55 in good health and CMV-seronegative. Both conserved end residues are part of each CDR3. D genes are given only for firm matches. Clone size, where shown, is once, few, many, or a class for clones that have expanded.

J gene: TRBJ2-5; D gene: -; V gene: TRBV30; clone size: -; CDR3 DNA: TGTGCCTGGAGTGTAAAAATCCCACAAGAGACCCAGTACTTC; CDR3 protein: CAWSVKIPQETQYF
J gene: TRBJ2-7; D gene: -; V gene: TRBV9; clone size: few; CDR3 DNA: TGTGCCAGCAGCGTAGGAACACAGGTTGACGAGCAGTACTTC; CDR3 protein: CASSVGTQVDEQYF
J gene: TRBJ2-7; D gene: TRBD1; V gene: TRBV5-4; clone size: -; CDR3 DNA: TGTGCCAGCAGCGCCGGACAGGGGTTCACCTACGAGCAGTACTTC; CDR3 protein: CASSAGQGFTYEQYF
J gene: TRBJ2-7; D gene: TRBD2; V gene: TRBV9; clone size: -; CDR3 DNA: TGTGCCAGCAGCGTGAGGGAGGGTCCCCACGAGCAGTACTTC; CDR3 protein: CASSVREGPHEQYF
J gene: TRBJ1-1; D gene: TRBD1; V gene: TRBV7-9; clone size: -; CDR3 DNA: TGTGCCAGCAGCCTTCAAGGGGGCGCGACGACTGAAGCTTTCTTT; CDR3 protein: CASSLQGGATTEAFF
J gene: TRBJ2-2; D gene: TRBD2; V gene: TRBV7-3; clone size: -; CDR3 DNA: TGTGCCAGCAGCTTACTAGCGGGGACCGGGGAGCTGTTTTTT; CDR3 protein: CASSLLAGTGELFF
J gene: TRBJ1-1; D gene: TRBD1; V gene: TRBV7-9; clone size: -; CDR3 DNA: TGTGCCAGCAGCTTAGGGACAGGGAACACTGAAGCTTTCTTT; CDR3 protein: CASSLGTGNTEAFF
J gene: TRBJ2-1; D gene: -; V gene: TRBV10-1; clone size: -; CDR3 DNA: TGCGCCAGCAGTGAGTCTTCGTATGAGCAGTTCTTC; CDR3 protein: CASSESSYEQFF
J gene: TRBJ2-7; D gene: -; V gene: TRBV7-2; clone size: -; CDR3 DNA: TGTGCCAGCAGCTTAGATAGGGCAGGGGCCTACGAGCAGTACTTC; CDR3 protein: CASSLDRAGAYEQYF
J gene: TRBJ1-5; D gene: -; V gene: TRBV5-3; clone size: once; CDR3 DNA: TGTGCCAGAAGCTTTGACGGCAGGGTGGTCCTCAATCAGCCCCAGCATTTT; CDR3 protein: CARSFDGRVVLNQPQHF
J gene: TRBJ1-2; D gene: TRBD1; V gene: TRBV7-6; clone size: -; CDR3 DNA: TGTGCCAGCAGCTTAGGACCACAGGGGGCAGGCTATGGCTACACCTTC; CDR3 protein: CASSLGPQGAGYGYTF
J gene: TRBJ2-3; D gene: TRBD2; V gene: TRBV6-4; clone size: -; CDR3 DNA: TGTGCCAGCAGTGACTCTGGGGGGGGCACAGATACGCAGTATTTT; CDR3 protein: CASSDSGGGTDTQYF
J gene: TRBJ1-4; D gene: -; V gene: TRBV4-3; clone size: -; CDR3 DNA: TGCGCCAGCAGCCGAGGGAGCTGGATTCAGGAAAAACTGTTTTTT; CDR3 protein: CASSRGSWIQEKLFF
J gene: TRBJ2-2; D gene: -; V gene: TRBV4-3; clone size: -; CDR3 DNA: TGCGCCAGCAGCCAAGTAATCCTGGACACGGTAGACACCGGGGAGCTGTTTTTT; CDR3 protein: CASSQVILDTVDTGELFF
J gene: TRBJ1-2; D gene: -; V gene: TRBV12-2; clone size: -; CDR3 DNA: TGTGCAAGTAGGGCAGGGGAATATGGCTACACCTTC; CDR3 protein: CASRAGEYGYTF
J gene: TRBJ2-7; D gene: TRBD1; V gene: TRBV19; clone size: -; CDR3 DNA: TGTGCCAGTAGTATAATGGCGGGACAGGGGGCCTCCGAGCAGTACTTC; CDR3 protein: CASSIMAGQGASEQYF
J gene: TRBJ2-1; D gene: TRBD2; V gene: TRBV4-3; clone size: -; CDR3 DNA: TGCGCCAGCAGCCAAACGCGGGGGGCCTACAATGAGCAGTTCTTC; CDR3 protein: CASSQTRGAYNEQFF
J gene: TRBJ2-3; D gene: TRBD2; V gene: TRBV4-2; clone size: -; CDR3 DNA: TGTGCCAGCAGCCAAAGGCTAGCGGGGAGCACAGATACGCAGTATTTT; CDR3 protein: CASSQRLAGSTDTQYF
J gene: TRBJ2-7; D gene: -; V gene: TRBV30; clone size: once; CDR3 DNA: TGTGCCTGGAGTGGACAGTCCCATCGGACCTTC; CDR3 protein: CAWSGQSHRTF
J gene: TRBJ1-3; D gene: TRBD1; V gene: TRBV5-1; clone size: few; CDR3 DNA: TGCGCCAGCAGCCCTGGACAGGGAATATCTGGAAACACCATATATTTT; CDR3 protein: CASSPGQGISGNTIYF
J gene: TRBJ2-5; D gene: -; V gene: TRBV21-1; clone size: few; CDR3 DNA: TGTGCCAGTAACGACAGGGCCGGGGAGACCCAGTACTTC; CDR3 protein: CASNDRAGETQYF
J gene: TRBJ1-2; D gene: TRBD1; V gene: TRBV27; clone size: -; CDR3 DNA: TGTGCCAGCAGTACCCCCGGACAGGGGGGCTACACCTTC; CDR3 protein: CASSTPGQGGYTF
J gene: TRBJ2-2; D gene: -; V gene: TRBV9; clone size: -; CDR3 DNA: TGTGCCAGCAGCGTAGGTCCTAGCTATTCCGCCGGGGAGCTGTTTTTT; CDR3 protein: CASSVGPSYSAGELFF
J gene: TRBJ1-3; D gene: TRBD1; V gene: TRBV25-1; clone size: -; CDR3 DNA: TGTGCCAGCACGGGACAGGCGGGATCCTCTGGAAACACCATATATTTT; CDR3 protein: CASTGQAGSSGNTIYF
J gene: TRBJ1-1; D gene: -; V gene: TRBV6-5; clone size: -; CDR3 DNA: TGTGCCAGCCAGGAGATCCGGGGGACTGTAGCGGGAGCTTTCTTT; CDR3 protein: CASQEIRGTVAGAFF
J gene: TRBJ1-4; D gene: -; V gene: TRBV5-1; clone size: -; CDR3 DNA: TGCGCCAGCAGCTTGGCACAGAGTAATGAAAAACTGTTTTTT; CDR3 protein: CASSLAQSNEKLFF
J gene: TRBJ1-4; D gene: -; V gene: TRBV2; clone size: -; CDR3 DNA: TGTGCCAGCAGGAGACAGCTAGATGAAAAACTGTTTTTT; CDR3 protein: CASRRQLDEKLFF